Following are 11 T cell receptor beta chains from one sample sequenced in a study of T-cell reconstitution after alpha-beta-depleted transplantation in children. For TCRbeta, the library was prepared with unique molecular identifiers. TCRdb re-derived calls from the PCR reads in MiXCR, one entry per CDR3 protein. This sample carries hundreds of thousands of distinct CDR3 sequences, about an eighth of them seen once, and the ten largest clones take 0.79%. The source was PBMCs, collected before TCRalphabeta/CD19-depleted stem cell transplant. All receptors come from a girl aged 2 to 10 with congenital amegakaryocytic thrombocytopenia, due to receive a stem cell transplant.

This clonotype was seen ten or more times. CDR3 residues: CSASGSGNIQYF. CDR3 DNA sequence: TGCAGTGCTAGCGGGTCGGGAAACATTCAGTACTTC. The chain uses TRBV20-1 and TRBJ2-4; D not resolved. This CDR3 has 12 amino acids. V dropped 3 bases and J dropped 6 bases, with 9 bases sitting between them. Germline V gene sequence: CDR1 DFQATT, CDR2 SNEGSKA (reference sequence).

This clonotype was detected only a few times. CDR3 amino acids: CSATRGAGNTEAFF. CDR3 in DNA: TGCAGTGCTACACGGGGGGCGGGGAACACTGAAGCTTTCTTT. J is TRBJ1-1 and V is TRBV20-1; D may be TRBD1 (6 bases). V shed 4 bases and J shed 1 base, with 13 bases lying between them. CDR1 is DFQATT, CDR2 SNEGSKA, per germline (reference sequence). This CDR3 has 14 residues.

This clonotype was detected many times. The V and J genes are TRBV5-1 and TRBJ1-4; D is possibly TRBD1 (5 bases). The V end was cut by 2 bases, the J end by 8 bases, with 16 bases between. The germline V gene encodes CDR1 SGHRS and CDR2 YFSETQ. CDR3 length: 15 residues. This CDR3 reads CASSFSDGWGEKLFF. Here the CDR3 DNA reads TGCGCCAGCAGCTTTTCGGATGGGTGGGGCGAAAAACTGTTTTTT.

Only a few counts were recorded for this clonotype. The V gene is TRBV12-3 or TRBV12-4, the J gene TRBJ2-7; D uncertain. V was clipped by 3 bases and J by 0 bases, with 12 bases between them. The length of the CDR3 is 15 residues. As DNA, the CDR3 is TGTGCCAGCAGTTTTCTGGGGATCCGCTCCTACGAGCAGTACTTC. This gives the protein CASSFLGIRSYEQYF.

The chain has TRBV7-9 and TRBJ2-5; the D is unclear. The germline V and J ends were trimmed by 5 bases and 1 base, with 20 bases remaining between them. In germline, CDR1 is SEHNR, CDR2 FQNEAQ (reference sequence). The CDR3 extends over 17 amino acids. The CDR3 DNA sequence: TGTGCCAGCAGCCTATGGAAGGGAAATAGGGCCCAAGAGACCCAGTACTTC. This encodes CASSLWKGNRAQETQYF.

The table lists this clonotype with many counts. The V call is TRBV4-1, the J call TRBJ2-7; 8 positions agree with TRBD1. The CDR3 is 18 amino acids. The V segment lost 4 bases and the J segment 1 base; nucleotides outside the gene matches: 15. Germline CDR1 MGHRA, CDR2 YSYEKL. In DNA form, the CDR3 reads TGCGCCAGCAGCCCTATCGGACAGGGAAATATGGTATCCTACGAGCAGTACTTC. Amino acids: CASSPIGQGNMVSYEQYF.

This clonotype turned up a few times. The chain is built from TRBV15 and TRBJ2-5; the D gene is possibly TRBD1 (6 bases). This CDR3 is 15 amino acids long. Germline CDR1 reads LNHNV; CDR2 reads YYDKDF (reference sequence). The V end lost 0 bases, the J end lost 5 bases, and 13 bases lay between the germline ends. The CDR3 DNA is TGTGCCACCAGCAGAGAAGCAGGGGATAGGGAGACCCAGTACTTC. This sequence encodes CATSREAGDRETQYF.

The chain has TRBV20-1 and TRBJ2-3; tentatively, D is TRBD2 (5 bases). CDR1 is DFQATT, CDR2 SNEGSKA, per germline (reference sequence). V lost 0 bases, J lost 3 bases, and 13 bases lay in between. The CDR3 extends over 15 amino acids. CDR3: CSARERHRGTDTQYF. The CDR3 DNA reads as TGCAGTGCTAGAGAACGTCATCGAGGGACAGATACGCAGTATTTT.

Remarks on this clonotype: A much larger clone lies a single base off, so this may be a read error. The chain couples TRBV5-1 to TRBJ2-6, with TRBD1 as a possible D gene (5 bases). Trimming removed 5 bases from V and 1 base from J, with 16 bases in between. The V gene's germline CDR1 is SGHRS and CDR2 YFSETQ. The CDR3 runs 17 residues. The DNA of the CDR3 is TGCGCCAGCAGTCCTACAGGCGCTCTTTCTGGGGCCAACGTCCTGACTTTC. It is translated as CASSPTGALSGANVLTF. The full variable domain, with the rest looked up from reference TRBV5-1 and TRBJ2-6, is KAGVTQTPRYLIKTRGQQVTLSCSPISGHRSVSWYQQTPGQGLQFLFEYFSETQRNKGNFPGRFSGRQFSNSRSEMNVSTLELGDSALYLCASSPTGALSGANVLTFGAGSRLTVL.

This clonotype was seen many times. The chain combines TRBV10-3 with TRBJ2-1; 13 nucleotides match TRBD2. V was pared by 5 bases and J by 7 bases, with 5 bases of the junction left unmatched. Germline V gene sequence: CDR1 ENHRY, CDR2 SYGVKD. The CDR3 loop spans 15 amino acids. DNA for the CDR3: TGTGCCATCAGTCCCGGGACTAGCGGGGTTAATGAGCAGTTCTTC. This encodes CAISPGTSGVNEQFF.

The gene calls are TRBV5-6 and TRBJ2-1; either TRBD1 or TRBD2 may fit D (6 bases each). Germline-derived CDR1 and CDR2 are SGHDT and YYEEEE. The CDR3 consists of 16 residues. V lost 0 bases to trimming and J lost 6 bases, with 16 bases between them. The CDR3 loop is CASSLDTGPGANEQFF. The CDR3 coding sequence is TGTGCCAGCAGCTTGGATACAGGGCCGGGGGCCAATGAGCAGTTCTTC. The variable domain in full, with the rest retrieved from reference TRBV5-6 and TRBJ2-1, is DAGVTQSPTHLIKTRGQQVTLRCSPKSGHDTVSWYQQALGQGPQFIFQYYEEEERQRGNFPDRFSGHQFPNYSSELNVNALLLGDSALYLCASSLDTGPGANEQFFGPGTRLTVL.